This T cell receptor (beta chain) was found in a study of naive and memory T cell subsets. General observations from the study: Expression changes during T cell differentiation may affect RNA-based TCR counts.

This clonotype occurred many times. Its target is unknown. An equimolar mix of two oligonucleotides served as the beta constant-region primer for TRBC1 and TRBC2. Via MiXCR, TCRdb re-called the UMI-ligation and nested PCR reads, giving one row per CDR3 protein. The table has 84,000 or so distinct CDR3 sequences, 7% to 8% seen once. This CDR3 comprises 15 residues. Losses at the gene ends were 5 bases for V and 10 bases for J; bases not matched to a gene: 15. In germline, CDR1 is SGHTA, CDR2 FQGNSA. The sample consisted of central memory CD4+ T cells from blood. The receptor was isolated from a human donor in good health. The chain combines TRBV7-2 with TRBJ1-2, with 8 bases identical to TRBD1. CDR3 residues: CASSQTSDRGRVYTF. The CDR3 nucleotides read TGTGCCAGCAGCCAAACATCCGACAGGGGACGGGTCTACACCTTC. The variable domain in full, completed from reference TRBV7-2 and TRBJ1-2, reads GAGVSQSPSNKVTEKGKDVELRCDPISGHTALYWYRQSLGQGLEFLIYFQGNSAPDKSGLPSDRFSAERTGGSVSTLTIQRTQQEDSAVYLCASSQTSDRGRVYTFGSGTRLTVV.